One sample yielded the 10 T cell receptor beta chains listed below, sequenced in a study of radiotherapy plus CTLA-4 blockade in lung cancer (dated by TCRdb to 2017 to 2018). Preparation of the library involved the immunoSEQ multiplex PCR assay. TCRdb re-hosts the immuneACCESS table, in-frame sequences only. Its copies lack some clones; in the studies checked, an unresolved V gene accounts for under half of them, and the cause for the rest is not known. Present in this sample are about 95,000 clones, 82% of which were seen just once. Around 3.6% of the sample belongs to the ten largest clones. Sample: peripheral blood, taken from a patient treated with radiotherapy plus ipilimumab. The receptors stem from a human donor with non-small cell lung cancer who had a partial response to radiotherapy plus ipilimumab.

The rearrangement uses TRBV7-2 and TRBJ2-3, with 14 bases that match TRBD2. Losses at the gene ends were 1 base for V and 5 bases for J; bases not matched to a gene: 2. The CDR3 length is 16 residues. CDR1 and CDR2 (germline): SGHTA, FQGNSA. In DNA form, the CDR3 reads TGTGCCAGCAGCTTAGGGACTAGCGGGGGGAAAGATACGCAGTATTTT. This sequence encodes CASSLGTSGGKDTQYF.

The chain uses TRBV21-1 and TRBJ2-5; the D call of TRBD2 is as the table states it, not checked on the DNA. The DNA matches TRBJ2-7 better at its end, which makes the J call doubtful. TRBV21-1 is designated a pseudogene. This CDR3 region has 17 residues. The CDR3: CASSKSWASGFTYEQYF. DNA for the CDR3: TGTGCCAGCAGCAAAAGTTGGGCTAGCGGGTTTACCTACGAGCAGTACTTC.

The chain recombines TRBV4-2 with TRBJ2-7; 7 bases map to TRBD1. The CDR3 is 12 residues long. Germline lookup yields CDR1 LGHNA and CDR2 YNFKEQ. Losses at the gene ends were 4 bases for V and 5 bases for J; bases not matched to a gene: 2. The CDR3 DNA reads as TGTGCCAGCAGCCCAGACAGGGACGAGCAGTACTTC. It encodes CASSPDRDEQYF.

The genes are TRBV5-5 and TRBJ1-3, with D possibly being TRBD1 (6 bases). Germline V CDR1 and CDR2: SGHKS, YYEKEE (reference sequence). The V end was cut by 0 bases, the J end by 0 bases, with 10 bases between. The length of the CDR3 is 16 residues. Here the CDR3 reads CASSLAADSSGNTIYF. CDR3 nucleotides: TGTGCCAGCAGCTTGGCCGCGGACAGCTCTGGAAACACCATATATTTT.

The chain carries TRBV6-5 and TRBJ1-2; a weak D match, TRBD1 (6 bases). The CDR3 is made up of 14 amino acids. V lost 6 bases and J 0 bases, leaving 11 bases between the germline ends. Germline V gene sequence: CDR1 MNHEY, CDR2 SVGAGI. CDR3 sequence: CASRTGQSNYGYTF. The CDR3 coding sequence is TGTGCCAGCAGGACCGGACAGTCTAACTATGGCTACACCTTC.

The chain couples TRBV6-6 to TRBJ2-3, with 10 bases matching TRBD2. Trimming at V came to 5 bases and at J to 6 bases, leaving 8 bases not matched to a gene. Germline values: CDR1 MNHNY, CDR2 SVGAGI (reference sequence). The CDR3 runs 15 residues. CDR3 region: CASSPWTSGDDTQYF. CDR3 DNA: TGTGCCAGCAGTCCCTGGACTAGCGGTGACGATACGCAGTATTTT.

The rearrangement joins TRBV6-1 to TRBJ2-1; D not resolved. This CDR3 comprises 12 residues. In germline, CDR1 is MNHNS, CDR2 SASEGT. Trimming pared 1 base from V and 11 bases from J, leaving 9 bases between. The CDR3 reads CASSEGALKQFF. DNA of the CDR3: TGTGCCAGCAGTGAAGGGGCCCTAAAGCAGTTCTTC.

This clone was seen a handful of times. The junction departs from germline at one end; a sequencing error may be responsible. V gene TRBV28 combines with J gene TRBJ2-7; TRBD2 aligns across 10 bases. The CDR3 runs 14 residues. Germline V lookup: CDR1 MDHEN, CDR2 SYDVKM. CDR3 in DNA: TGTGCCAGCAGTAGAAGCGGGAGGGCCTCTTCGGGCGACTTC. Translating it yields CASSRSGRASSGDF.

The chain combines TRBV14 with TRBJ1-4, with a weak D call TRBD1 (6 bases). Germline lookup yields CDR1 SGHDN and CDR2 FVKESK. V lost 3 bases, J lost 1 base, and 15 bases lay in between. The CDR3 length is 17 residues. In DNA, the CDR3 is TGTGCCAGCAGCCAGGGAAGGGGGACCATAACTAATGAAAAACTGTTTTTT. It yields the protein CASSQGRGTITNEKLFF. Looking up the rest from reference TRBV14 and TRBJ1-4 gives the full variable domain: EAGVTQFPSHSVIEKGQTVTLRCDPISGHDNLYWYRRVMGKEIKFLLHFVKESKQDESGMPNNRFLAERTGGTYSTLKVQPAELEDSGVYFCASSQGRGTITNEKLFFGSGTQLSVL.

The V gene is TRBV6-1, the J gene TRBJ2-1; TRBD2 matches at 7 bases. Germline CDR1 reads MNHNS; CDR2 reads SASEGT. The CDR3 spans 13 residues. V trimming: 8 bases; J trimming: 0 bases; junction bases outside the gene matches: 1. CDR3 nucleotide sequence: TGTGCCAGCCAGCGGGGCTCCTACAATGAGCAGTTCTTC. Its protein product is CASQRGSYNEQFF.